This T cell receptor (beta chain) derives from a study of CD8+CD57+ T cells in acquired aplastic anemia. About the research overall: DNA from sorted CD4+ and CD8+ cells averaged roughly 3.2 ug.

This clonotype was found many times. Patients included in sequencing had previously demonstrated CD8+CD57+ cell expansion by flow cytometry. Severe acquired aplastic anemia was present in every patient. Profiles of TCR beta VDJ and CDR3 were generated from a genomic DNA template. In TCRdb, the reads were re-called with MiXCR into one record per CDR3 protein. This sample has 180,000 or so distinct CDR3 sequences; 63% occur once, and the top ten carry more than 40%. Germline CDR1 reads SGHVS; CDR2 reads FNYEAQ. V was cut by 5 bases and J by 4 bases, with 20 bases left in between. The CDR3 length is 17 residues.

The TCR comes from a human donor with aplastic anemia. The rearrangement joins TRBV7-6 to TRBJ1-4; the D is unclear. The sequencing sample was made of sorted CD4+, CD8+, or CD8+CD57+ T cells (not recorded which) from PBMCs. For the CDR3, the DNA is TGTGCCAGCAGCAAGTCGTCCAGACAAAGCCATAATGAAAAACTGTTTTTT. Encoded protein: CASSKSSRQSHNEKLFF.